The 5 T cell receptor beta chains listed next were all sequenced from one sample in a study of T cell responses to AZD1222 COVID-19 vaccine. The repertoire was sequenced with immunoSEQ multiplex PCR; TCRdb's copy has only in-frame clones and lacks some. The sample contains about 96,000 clones, roughly 90% of which appear only once. The source material was peripheral blood, sampled on day 0 of AZD1222 vaccination. Receptor source: an adult in good health.

The chain carries TRBV3-1 (or the pseudogene TRBV3-2) and TRBJ2-1, with D possibly TRBD2 on 6 matching bases. Per germline, CDR1 LGHDT and CDR2 YNNKEL (reference sequence). The CDR3 consists of 14 residues. V lost 4 bases and J 7 bases, leaving 14 bases between the germline ends. For the CDR3, the DNA is TGTGCCAGCAGCCCCGGAGGGGCGGGGAATGAGCAGTTCTTC. This sequence encodes CASSPGGAGNEQFF.

Details on this clone: Different DNA sequences within this sample yield the same CDR3. The chain has TRBV28 and TRBJ2-7; D is undetermined. Trimming stripped 5 bases from V and 4 bases from J, with 6 bases between. The length of the CDR3 is 11 residues. Germline-derived CDR1 and CDR2 are MDHEN and SYDVKM. The CDR3 is CASSPRYEQYF. Here the CDR3 DNA reads TGTGCCAGCAGTCCACGGTACGAGCAGTACTTC.

This clone was observed a single time. The rearrangement joins TRBV7-2 to TRBJ1-1, with a tentative D call TRBD1 (5 bases). Germline loops: CDR1 SGHTA, CDR2 FQGNSA. The CDR3 is made up of 12 amino acids. The V gene lost 1 base and the J gene lost 8 bases, with 8 bases spanning the gap. CDR3 sequence reads: CASSLGPGEAFF. The CDR3 DNA follows: TGTGCCAGCAGCTTAGGGCCAGGGGAAGCTTTCTTT.

The V gene is TRBV4-1, the J gene TRBJ2-7; 9 bases are shared with TRBD2. Trimming took 1 base from V and 0 from J; bases not matched to a gene: 4. Germline CDR1 is MGHRA and CDR2 is YSYEKL. The CDR3 runs to 16 residues. The CDR3 coding sequence is TGCGCCAGCAGCCAAGGACTAGCGGCCCTCTCCTACGAGCAGTACTTC. It is translated as CASSQGLAALSYEQYF.

This rearrangement joins TRBV28 to TRBJ2-7; TRBD1 agrees at 11 bases. The junction had 4 bases not matched to a gene; V was cut back by 9 bases and J by 0 bases. The CDR3 totals 14 residues. In germline, CDR1 is MDHEN, CDR2 SYDVKM. As DNA, the CDR3 is TGTGCCAGAACCGGGACAGGGGGCTCCTACGAGCAGTACTTC. Its translation is CARTGTGGSYEQYF.